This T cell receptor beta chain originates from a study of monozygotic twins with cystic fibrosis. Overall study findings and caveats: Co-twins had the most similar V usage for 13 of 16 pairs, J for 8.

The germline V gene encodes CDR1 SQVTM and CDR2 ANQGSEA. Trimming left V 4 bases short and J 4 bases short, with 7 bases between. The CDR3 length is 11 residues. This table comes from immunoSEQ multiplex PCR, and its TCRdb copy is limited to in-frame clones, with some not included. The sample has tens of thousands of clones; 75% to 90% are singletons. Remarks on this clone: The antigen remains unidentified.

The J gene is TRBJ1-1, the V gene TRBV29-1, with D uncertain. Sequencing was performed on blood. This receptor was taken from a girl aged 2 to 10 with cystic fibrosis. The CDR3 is CSVALGTEAFF. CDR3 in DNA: TGCAGCGTTGCGTTAGGCACTGAAGCTTTCTTT.